The next 22 T cell receptor beta chains were all read from a single sample in a study of T cell changes during pregnancy in multiple sclerosis. The protocol was immunoSEQ multiplex PCR, while the TCRdb copy is restricted to in-frame clones and leaves out a portion. The sample includes about 87,000 clones, roughly 95% seen only once; the top ten take around 1.4%. Sequenced material: peripheral blood, taken in the third trimester of pregnancy. These receptors came from a female donor in good health, enrolled as a control in a pregnancy study.

This rearrangement joins TRBV10-3 to TRBJ2-3; 13 bases are a match to TRBD2. This CDR3 has 14 amino acids. Germline V gene sequence: CDR1 ENHRY, CDR2 SYGVKD. Losses at the gene ends were 11 bases for V and 4 bases for J; bases not matched to a gene: 6. CDR3: CAVSTSGRPDTQYF. Here the CDR3 DNA reads TGTGCCGTCTCGACTAGCGGGAGGCCAGATACGCAGTATTTT.

In nucleotides, the CDR3 is TGTGCCAGCAGGCCCGGGACAGGGATCTACGAGCAGTACTTC. Its translation: CASRPGTGIYEQYF. This chain links TRBV7-2 with TRBJ2-7; 9 bases line up with TRBD1. Germline CDR1 and CDR2: SGHTA and FQGNSA. The CDR3 runs to 14 residues. The trim removed 6 bases at V and 3 bases at J, leaving 6 bases unmatched.

This clone was seen only a few times. V gene TRBV10-3 combines with J gene TRBJ2-1; weak D call: TRBD1 (6 bases). With 4 bases removed from V and 3 bases from J, the gap between germline ends came to 13 bases. The germline gives CDR1 ENHRY, CDR2 SYGVKD. This CDR3 contains 15 residues. CDR3 in amino acids: CAISGGQAYYNEQFF. The CDR3 nucleotides read TGTGCCATCAGTGGGGGGCAGGCCTACTACAATGAGCAGTTCTTC.

This sequence joins TRBV27 and TRBJ1-5, with unresolved D. V lost 0 bases to trimming and J lost 2 bases, with 5 bases between them. The germline V gene encodes CDR1 MNHEY and CDR2 SMNVEV (reference sequence). The CDR3 is 14 residues long. The CDR3 DNA reads as TGTGCCAGCAGTTTATCTATTGGCAATCAGCCCCAGCATTTT. Translation gives CASSLSIGNQPQHF.

V gene TRBV10-3 combines with J gene TRBJ2-7, with D possibly being TRBD2 (5 bases). The CDR3 has 14 amino acids. CDR1 and CDR2 from the germline V gene are ENHRY and SYGVKD. V was clipped by 2 bases and J by 2 bases, with 10 bases between them. CDR3 protein: CAISETGNPYEQYF. The CDR3 DNA sequence: TGTGCCATCAGTGAGACGGGGAACCCCTACGAGCAGTACTTC.

The V call is TRBV5-4, the J call TRBJ2-2; the match to TRBD1 covers 7 bases. Germline trimming cut 3 bases from V and 5 bases from J; bases unmatched to any gene: 13. The germline CDR1 and CDR2 sequences are SGHNT and YYREEE (reference sequence). This CDR3 is built from 17 residues. The chain's CDR3 is CASSSGSGTALTGELFF. The CDR3 nucleotides are TGTGCCAGCAGCTCAGGATCCGGGACAGCCTTAACCGGGGAGCTGTTTTTT. Full variable domain (rest looked up from reference TRBV5-4 and TRBJ2-2): ETGVTQSPTHLIKTRGQQVTLRCSSQSGHNTVSWYQQALGQGPQFIFQYYREEENGRGNFPPRFSGLQFPNYSSELNVNALELDDSALYLCASSSGSGTALTGELFFGEGSRLTVL.

This clone was seen just once. V usage is TRBV7-9 and J usage is TRBJ1-1; the D gene is possibly TRBD1 (5 bases). Trimming stripped 5 bases from V and 4 bases from J, with 14 bases between. The CDR3 loop spans 14 amino acids. The germline V gene encodes CDR1 SEHNR and CDR2 FQNEAQ (reference sequence). The CDR3 sequence: CASSPGGDRTEAFF. Written as DNA, the CDR3 is TGTGCCAGCAGCCCCGGAGGGGACCGCACTGAAGCTTTCTTT.

The J gene is TRBJ1-1, the V gene TRBV2; 10 bases align to TRBD1. Germline V gene data show CDR1 as SNHLY and CDR2 as FYNNEI. Losses at the gene ends were 6 bases for V and 4 bases for J; bases not matched to a gene: 2. The CDR3 loop spans 13 amino acids. The CDR3 nucleotides read TGTGCCAGCAGGGACAGGGGGAGCACTGAAGCTTTCTTT. Translated: CASRDRGSTEAFF.

V is TRBV5-5 and J is TRBJ2-6; 9 bases agree with TRBD1. Germline lookup yields CDR1 SGHKS and CDR2 YYEKEE (reference sequence). V dropped 4 bases and J dropped 2; count of bases not matched to a gene: 7. This CDR3 is 17 amino acids long. CDR3 loop: CASSMSTGGTGANVLTF. The CDR3 bases are TGTGCCAGCAGCATGTCGACAGGGGGAACTGGGGCCAACGTCCTGACTTTC.

The CDR3 protein is CASSLGGGEQFF. For the CDR3, the DNA is TGCGCCAGCAGCCTAGGGGGCGGGGAGCAGTTCTTC. The V gene is TRBV5-1, the J gene TRBJ2-1; TRBD1 aligns across 7 bases. The J segment lost 10 bases and the V segment lost 4 bases, leaving 5 bases of the junction unmatched. CDR3 size: 12 residues. Germline CDR1 is SGHRS and CDR2 is YFSETQ. The complete variable domain, with remaining parts taken from reference TRBV5-1 and TRBJ2-1, reads KAGVTQTPRYLIKTRGQQVTLSCSPISGHRSVSWYQQTPGQGLQFLFEYFSETQRNKGNFPGRFSGRQFSNSRSEMNVSTLELGDSALYLCASSLGGGEQFFGPGTRLTVL.

The chain joins TRBV2 to TRBJ2-7, with D perhaps matching TRBD1 (6 bases). V dropped 7 bases and J dropped 3 bases, with 13 bases sitting between them. Per the germline V gene, CDR1 is SNHLY and CDR2 is FYNNEI. The CDR3 loop spans 13 amino acids. As DNA, the CDR3 is TGTGCCAGCAAACAACAGGGCCACTACGAGCAGTACTTC. Its translation: CASKQQGHYEQYF. The full variable domain, in which reference TRBV2 and TRBJ2-7 provide the parts outside the CDR3, is EPEVTQTPSHQVTQMGQEVILRCVPISNHLYFYWYRQILGQKVEFLVSFYNNEISEKSEIFDDQFSVERPDGSNFTLKIRSTKLEDSAMYFCASKQQGHYEQYFGPGTRLTVT.

The rearrangement uses TRBV27 and TRBJ2-1; D is possibly TRBD1 (8 bases). Per germline, CDR1 MNHEY and CDR2 SMNVEV (reference sequence). With 5 bases removed from V and 1 base from J, the gap between germline ends came to 12 bases. This CDR3 is built from 15 residues. CDR3 loop: CASSTGGGSYNEQFF. The CDR3 DNA reads TGTGCCAGCAGTACAGGGGGGGGGTCCTACAATGAGCAGTTCTTC.

Regarding this clone: Other DNA sequences within the sample encode an identical CDR3. The CDR3 region is CASSPTGGKNEQYF. Here the CDR3 DNA reads TGTGCCAGCAGCCCGACAGGGGGCAAAAACGAGCAGTACTTC. The chain has TRBV27 and TRBJ2-7; 10 nucleotides match TRBD1. This CDR3 comprises 14 residues. Germline CDR1 is MNHEY and CDR2 is SMNVEV (reference sequence). V lost 6 bases, J lost 5 bases, and 7 bases stayed unmatched.

The chain combines TRBV10-3 with TRBJ2-1; TRBD1 agrees at 7 bases. The CDR3 covers 18 residues. The V segment lost 0 bases and the J segment 5 bases; nucleotides outside the gene matches: 13. The V gene's germline CDR1 is ENHRY and CDR2 SYGVKD. CDR3 in DNA: TGTGCCATCAGTGAGTCGGTATCGAGACAGGGTGGTGACAATGAGCAGTTCTTC. It yields the protein CAISESVSRQGGDNEQFF.

This chain links TRBV21-1 with TRBJ2-7; the table's D call, TRBD2, was not checked against the DNA. TRBV21-1 is termed a pseudogene. This CDR3 is built from 19 residues. The CDR3 nucleotides are TGTGCCAGCAGCAAAGCTTCGGAGACTAGCGGGAGTACCCCCTACGAGCAGTACTTC. Protein sequence: CASSKASETSGSTPYEQYF.

DNA for the CDR3: TGTGCCAGTAGTATAGAGGCCAGGGGAGCTCAGCCCCAGCATTTT. Translation gives CASSIEARGAQPQHF. This chain uses TRBV19 with TRBJ1-5, with D possibly TRBD1 on 6 matching bases. CDR3 size: 15 residues. Germline V gene sequence: CDR1 LNHDA, CDR2 SQIVND (reference sequence). Trimming took 0 bases from V and 6 from J, leaving 12 bases between them.

The rearrangement joins TRBV10-3 to TRBJ1-3; TRBD1 might be the D (5 bases). The germline gives CDR1 ENHRY, CDR2 SYGVKD. Trimming removed 8 bases from V and 1 base from J, with 9 bases in between. The CDR3 runs to 13 residues. The CDR3 sequence: CAIFRGSGNTIYF. In DNA form, the CDR3 reads TGTGCCATCTTTAGGGGTTCTGGAAACACCATATATTTT.

The genes are TRBV13 and TRBJ2-5; D is unresolved. Germline CDR1 reads PRHDT; CDR2 reads FYEKMQ (reference sequence). The CDR3 runs 12 residues. Trimming shortened V by 11 bases and J by 7 bases, and 17 bases separated the two germline ends. CDR3 in amino acids: CASGTGKGTQYF. CDR3 nucleotides: TGTGCCTCCGGCACGGGTAAAGGGACCCAGTACTTC.

The rearrangement joins TRBV7-8 to TRBJ1-4, with no clear D. This CDR3 region has 15 residues. Looked up from germline, CDR1 is SGHVS and CDR2 is FQNEAQ. Trimming removed 4 bases from V and 1 base from J, with 10 bases in between. The CDR3 sequence is CASSSDWRTNEKLFF. In DNA, the CDR3 is TGTGCCAGCAGCTCCGACTGGAGAACTAATGAAAAACTGTTTTTT.

The gene calls are TRBV28 and TRBJ2-6; D is possibly TRBD2 (5 bases). Germline CDR1 reads MDHEN; CDR2 reads SYDVKM. The CDR3 loop spans 18 amino acids. Trimming shortened V by 3 bases and J by 0 bases, and 15 bases separated the two germline ends. In DNA form, the CDR3 reads TGTGCCAGCAGTTTCGGGGTTTCGCAGCACTCTGGGGCCAACGTCCTGACTTTC. It is translated as CASSFGVSQHSGANVLTF.

This rearrangement joins TRBV30 to TRBJ1-1; D is perhaps TRBD1 (5 bases). V gave up 3 bases and J gave up 6 bases, with 17 bases separating them. This CDR3 has 14 amino acids. Germline assignment: CDR1 GTSNPN and CDR2 SVGIG (reference sequence). The CDR3 DNA follows: TGTGCCTGGAGACACGGGAGGGGCTGGGCTGAAGCTTTCTTT. It specifies CAWRHGRGWAEAFF. Full variable domain (outside the CDR3, taken from reference TRBV30 and TRBJ1-1): SQTIHQWPATLVQPVGSPLSLECTVEGTSNPNLYWYRQAAGRGLQLLFYSVGIGQISSEVPQNLSASRPQDRQFILSSKKLLLSDSGFYLCAWRHGRGWAEAFFGQGTRLTVV.

The V gene is TRBV10-1, the J gene TRBJ2-7, with a possible D match to TRBD2 (5 bases). Trimming shortened V by 4 bases and J by 3 bases, and 19 bases separated the two germline ends. The CDR3 sequence is 16 residues long. In germline, CDR1 is WNHNN, CDR2 SYGVQD (reference sequence). The CDR3 DNA follows: TGCGCCAGCAGTGTTGTAGAGGGTGACTGGTTCTACGAGCAGTACTTC. Translated, it gives CASSVVEGDWFYEQYF.